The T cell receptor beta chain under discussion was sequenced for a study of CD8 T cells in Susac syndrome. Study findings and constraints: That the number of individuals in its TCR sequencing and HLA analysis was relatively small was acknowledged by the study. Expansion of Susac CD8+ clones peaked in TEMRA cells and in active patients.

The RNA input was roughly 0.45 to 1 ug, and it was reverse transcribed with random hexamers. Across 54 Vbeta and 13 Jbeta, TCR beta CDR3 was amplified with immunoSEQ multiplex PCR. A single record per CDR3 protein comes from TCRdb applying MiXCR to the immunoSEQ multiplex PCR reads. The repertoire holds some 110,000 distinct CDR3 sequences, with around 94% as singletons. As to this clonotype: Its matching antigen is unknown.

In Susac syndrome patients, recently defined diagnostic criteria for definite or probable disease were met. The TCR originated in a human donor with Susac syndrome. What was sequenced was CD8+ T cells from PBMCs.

The CDR3 here is CASSVVEGSTEAFF. The CDR3 DNA follows: TGTGCCAGCAGCGTAGTGGAGGGATCCACTGAAGCTTTCTTT. V gene TRBV9 combines with J gene TRBJ1-1; D is unclear. The CDR3 extends over 14 amino acids. From germline, CDR1 is SGDLS and CDR2 YYNGEE. Trimming removed 0 bases at V and 4 bases at J, with 10 bases between. Complete variable domain (other parts from reference TRBV9 and TRBJ1-1): DSGVTQTPKHLITATGQRVTLRCSPRSGDLSVYWYQQSLDQGLQFLIQYYNGEERAKGNILERFSAQQFPDLHSELNLSSLELGDSALYFCASSVVEGSTEAFFGQGTRLTVV.